The 14 T cell receptor beta chains presented below share a single source sample, sequenced in a study of blood T cell repertoires in COVID-19. Clones were read by immunoSEQ multiplex PCR, and TCRdb kept only the in-frame ones, dropping some. The sample yields roughly 87,000 clones, roughly 76% seen once. Material: peripheral blood. These receptors were collected from a woman between 45 and 65 years old with acute or convalescent COVID-19.

The J gene is TRBJ1-2, the V gene TRBV19, with 7 bases lining up with TRBD1. V dropped 5 bases and J dropped 4; count of bases not matched to a gene: 4. The CDR3 has 13 residues. Germline CDR1 and CDR2: LNHDA and SQIVND (reference sequence). Here the CDR3 DNA reads TGTGCCAGTAGTCCACAGGGGTCCTATGGCTACACCTTC. Translating gives CASSPQGSYGYTF.

The chain is built from TRBV2 and TRBJ1-1; 8 nucleotides match TRBD1. Trimming removed 6 bases from V and 5 bases from J; junction bases left unmatched: 5. The germline gives CDR1 SNHLY, CDR2 FYNNEI. The CDR3 contains 13 residues. CDR3 nucleotide sequence: TGTGCCAGCAGCTCGACAGGGGTGACTGAAGCTTTCTTT. The encoded protein is CASSSTGVTEAFF. The variable domain in full, completed from reference TRBV2 and TRBJ1-1, reads EPEVTQTPSHQVTQMGQEVILRCVPISNHLYFYWYRQILGQKVEFLVSFYNNEISEKSEIFDDQFSVERPDGSNFTLKIRSTKLEDSAMYFCASSSTGVTEAFFGQGTRLTVV.

V is TRBV6-6 and J is TRBJ1-3; unclear D gene. Germline CDR1 MNHNY, CDR2 SVGAGI (reference sequence). This CDR3 region has 15 residues. V lost 5 bases, J lost 2 bases, and 13 bases lay in between. The DNA of the CDR3 is TGTGCCAGCAGTCGGGAGGGAAGCCCTGGAAACACCATATATTTT. It translates to CASSREGSPGNTIYF.

This chain joins TRBV29-1 and TRBJ1-1; the D gene is possibly TRBD1 (6 bases). Germline V gives CDR1 SQVTM, CDR2 ANQGSEA. V gave up 8 bases and J gave up 5 bases, with 15 bases separating them. The CDR3 has 12 residues. Here the CDR3 DNA reads TGCAGCACCACCAGGGGAGGGACTGAAGCTTTCTTT. Encoded protein: CSTTRGGTEAFF.

V gene TRBV30 combines with J gene TRBJ1-5, with D possibly TRBD1 on 5 matching bases. There are 14 residues in the CDR3. The V end was cut by 0 bases, the J end by 4 bases, with 10 bases between. The germline CDR1 and CDR2 sequences are GTSNPN and SVGIG (reference sequence). CDR3 protein: CAWSVQGGNQPQHF. For the CDR3, the DNA is TGTGCCTGGAGTGTTCAGGGAGGGAATCAGCCCCAGCATTTT.

The chain employs TRBV10-3 and TRBJ2-3, with TRBD2 identical over 13 bases. Trimming cost V 6 bases and J 2 bases; bases outside gene matches: 5. The CDR3 is 16 residues long. CDR1 and CDR2 from the germline V gene are ENHRY and SYGVKD. The CDR3 region is CAIRETSGGNTDTQYF. For the CDR3, the DNA is TGTGCCATCAGGGAGACTAGCGGGGGGAACACAGATACGCAGTATTTT.

J is TRBJ1-4 and V is TRBV28, with unresolved D. There are 14 residues in the CDR3. CDR1 is MDHEN, CDR2 SYDVKM, per germline. Trimming left V 3 bases short and J 8 bases short, with 13 bases between. CDR3 sequence (DNA): TGTGCCAGCAGTTTTGTGGAGGGTTTGGAAAAACTGTTTTTT. This gives the protein CASSFVEGLEKLFF.

The chain links TRBV12-3 or TRBV12-4 to TRBJ2-4, with D possibly TRBD1 on 6 matching bases. The CDR3 loop spans 13 amino acids. V was clipped by 4 bases and J by 5 bases, with 9 bases between them. CDR3 amino acids: CASSWGPENIQYF. DNA for the CDR3: TGTGCCAGCAGTTGGGGGCCGGAAAACATTCAGTACTTC.

This sequence joins TRBV29-1 and TRBJ1-1; D is uncertain. V shed 6 bases and J shed 4 bases, with 18 bases lying between them. CDR1 and CDR2 (germline): SQVTM, ANQGSEA. CDR3 length: 14 residues. CDR3 sequence: CSVREVGEATEAFF. In DNA, the CDR3 is TGCAGCGTCCGGGAGGTCGGTGAGGCCACTGAAGCTTTCTTT.

The chain uses TRBV3-1 (or the pseudogene TRBV3-2) and TRBJ2-7; 7 positions agree with TRBD2. This CDR3 spans 18 amino acids. From germline, CDR1 is LGHDT and CDR2 YNNKEL (reference sequence). The V segment lost 1 base and the J segment 2 bases; nucleotides outside the gene matches: 14. The CDR3 spells CASSQVGGYSENPYEQYF. In nucleotides, the CDR3 is TGTGCCAGCAGCCAAGTGGGGGGGTACTCGGAAAACCCCTACGAGCAGTACTTC.

The CDR3 region is CASSVQTGANYGYTF. CDR3 DNA sequence: TGTGCCAGTAGTGTACAGACAGGGGCTAACTATGGCTACACCTTC. The genes are TRBV19 and TRBJ1-2; 8 nucleotides align to TRBD1. The V segment lost 5 bases and the J segment 0 bases; nucleotides outside the gene matches: 5. Germline CDR1 is LNHDA and CDR2 is SQIVND (reference sequence). The CDR3 contains 15 residues.

Comments on this clone: A read error may produce the germline difference seen at one junction end. The rearrangement uses TRBV3-1 (or the pseudogene TRBV3-2) and TRBJ2-7; tentative D call: TRBD1 (6 bases). The CDR3 contains 15 residues. Germline assignment: CDR1 LGHDT and CDR2 YNNKEL (reference sequence). The CDR3 protein is CASSQGTTGSYEQYF. The CDR3 DNA reads as TGTGCCAGCAGTCAAGGGACGACAGGATCCTACGAGCAGTACTTC.

V usage is TRBV28 and J usage is TRBJ2-3; 15 bases align to TRBD2. Trimming removed 6 bases from V and 0 bases from J; junction bases left unmatched: 13. The germline V gene encodes CDR1 MDHEN and CDR2 SYDVKM. The CDR3 spans 20 residues. This chain's CDR3 is CASRPGTSGGHPYSTDTQYF. In DNA form, the CDR3 reads TGTGCCAGCAGGCCAGGGACTAGCGGGGGGCATCCGTATAGCACAGATACGCAGTATTTT.

The genes are TRBV7-9 and TRBJ1-1, with D possibly TRBD1 on 5 matching bases. V was shortened by 5 bases and J by 0 bases, with 13 bases between the two germline ends. The CDR3 has 15 amino acids. Germline loops: CDR1 SEHNR, CDR2 FQNEAQ (reference sequence). This CDR3 reads CASSPLRGMNTEAFF. CDR3 bases: TGTGCCAGCAGCCCCCTTAGGGGCATGAACACTGAAGCTTTCTTT.